Below, 25 T cell receptor beta chains from the same sample are listed, as sequenced in a study of post-analysis software for immune sequencing data. Study outcomes and limitations: Patients used four to six TRBV segments, including TRBV5-6, TRBV5-1 and TRBV20-1, more often than controls.

Tagging with unique molecular identifiers was a feature of the TCR beta cDNA libraries. TCRdb processed the PCR reads anew with MiXCR; each CDR3 protein has one entry. This table holds about 500,000 distinct CDR3 sequences, roughly 45% found once. Their antigens are not known. The sequenced material came from blood. All receptors come from a girl between 5 and 17 years old with multiple sclerosis.

The chain uses TRBV28 and TRBJ2-7; D remains ambiguous. TRBJ2-4 explains the end of the DNA better; the J call may be wrong. The CDR3 spans 16 residues. Germline-derived CDR1 and CDR2 are MDHEN and SYDVKM. The CDR3 bases are TGTGCCAGCAGTGCCCAGACCGCCGAACTCGCGTCCATTCAGTACTTC. This translates into CASSAQTAELASIQYF.

In its sample, this clonotype was seen a few times. The rearrangement uses TRBV29-1 and TRBJ2-1; D not resolved. Germline values: CDR1 SQVTM, CDR2 ANQGSEA. The germline V and J ends were trimmed by 3 bases and 0 bases, with 6 bases remaining between them. This CDR3 is built from 13 residues. The CDR3 spells CSVEESSYNEQFF. CDR3 DNA: TGCAGCGTTGAGGAGAGCTCCTACAATGAGCAGTTCTTC.

The chain uses TRBV5-1 and TRBJ2-1; the match to TRBD2 covers 12 bases. The CDR3 covers 17 residues. V dropped 1 base and J dropped 3; count of bases not matched to a gene: 5. CDR1 is SGHRS, CDR2 YFSETQ, per germline. The CDR3 loop reads CASSLKTSGSGYNEQFF. The CDR3 DNA sequence: TGCGCCAGCAGCTTGAAGACTAGCGGGAGTGGCTACAATGAGCAGTTCTTC.

A note on this clonotype: One end of the junction does not line up with germline, which may come from a read error. The chain recombines TRBV20-1 with TRBJ2-1; 15 bases are shared with TRBD2. The CDR3 totals 16 residues. The germline V gene encodes CDR1 DFQATT and CDR2 SNEGSKA (reference sequence). The CDR3 DNA sequence: TGCAGTGCGACGGGACTAGCGGGAGGTGGTTACAAGGAGCAGTTCTTC. Residues: CSATGLAGGGYKEQFF.

This clonotype was counted only a few times. The CDR3 bases are TGCAGTGCTAGAGATAGACAGGTCTACGAGCAGTACTTC. As protein: CSARDRQVYEQYF. The chain carries TRBV20-1 and TRBJ2-5; possible D gene TRBD1, 6 bases. Gene TRBJ2-7 matches the end of the DNA better, so the J call may be wrong. The germline V gene encodes CDR1 DFQATT and CDR2 SNEGSKA (reference sequence). This CDR3 is 13 amino acids long.

The chain has TRBV9 and TRBJ2-5; 8 bases fit TRBD1. Losses at the gene ends were 0 bases for V and 1 base for J; bases not matched to a gene: 2. CDR1 and CDR2 (germline): SGDLS, YYNGEE. CDR3 length: 15 residues. The CDR3 here is CASSVAGGSQETQYF. The CDR3 DNA reads TGTGCCAGCAGCGTAGCAGGGGGCTCCCAAGAGACCCAGTACTTC.

This sequence joins TRBV7-6 and TRBJ2-1, with 7 bases fitting TRBD2. The CDR3 extends over 16 amino acids. Per the germline V gene, CDR1 is SGHVS and CDR2 is FNYEAQ. With V trimmed by 1 base and J by 5 bases, 8 bases remained unmatched. In nucleotides, the CDR3 is TGTGCCAGCAGCTTAGGGAGCGGGACCTGGGACAATGAGCAGTTCTTC. Protein: CASSLGSGTWDNEQFF.

This rearrangement joins TRBV2 to TRBJ1-5, with D possibly matching TRBD1 (5 bases). V was trimmed by 1 base and J by 3 bases, leaving 7 bases between them. Germline V gives CDR1 SNHLY, CDR2 FYNNEI. The CDR3 totals 14 residues. The CDR3 region is CASSEETVNQPQHF. The CDR3 DNA is TGTGCCAGCAGTGAAGAGACAGTCAATCAGCCCCAGCATTTT.

The rearrangement uses TRBV7-9 and TRBJ1-1, with D maybe TRBD1 (5 bases). The CDR3 is 13 residues long. CDR1 SEHNR and CDR2 FQNEAQ come from the germline V gene (reference sequence). Trimming cost V 6 bases and J 1 base, with 9 bases left between them. CDR3 coding DNA: TGTGCCAGCAGGTCCGGGGGGAACACTGAAGCTTTCTTT. Translated: CASRSGGNTEAFF.

The V gene is TRBV12-3 or TRBV12-4, the J gene TRBJ2-7; perhaps TRBD1 as D (7 bases). The CDR3 totals 14 residues. V lost 10 bases and J lost 6, with 22 bases in between. CDR3 coding DNA: TGTGCCACCGCTCCAGGGGGGTCTACCGCCGAGCAGTACTTC. Its protein is CATAPGGSTAEQYF.

The sample holds a few counts of this clonotype. V and J are TRBV29-1 and TRBJ1-2, with 10 bases matching TRBD1. Looked up from germline, CDR1 is SQVTM and CDR2 is ANQGSEA. The CDR3 totals 13 residues. The V gene end was trimmed by 7 bases and the J gene end by 7 bases; junction bases not matched to a gene: 9. The CDR3 sequence is CSAPDRGPLGYTF. CDR3 sequence (DNA): TGCAGCGCCCCAGACAGGGGGCCACTTGGCTACACCTTC.

The V call is TRBV12-3 or TRBV12-4, the J call TRBJ2-3, with D perhaps TRBD1 (5 bases). The CDR3 has 17 residues. Trimming shortened V by 2 bases and J by 6 bases, and 21 bases separated the two germline ends. The CDR3 coding sequence is TGTGCCAGCAGTTTATCGACCCAGGGATTTCGTATGGATACGCAGTATTTT. This sequence encodes CASSLSTQGFRMDTQYF.

Only a few counts were recorded for this clonotype. V and J are TRBV5-1 and TRBJ1-2; D not certain. CDR1 is SGHRS and CDR2 is YFSETQ in the germline V gene. This CDR3 has 11 amino acids. V shed 7 bases and J shed 3 bases, with 7 bases lying between them. CDR3 amino acids: CASGPYYGYTF. As DNA, the CDR3 is TGCGCCAGCGGACCGTACTATGGCTACACCTTC.

The chain couples TRBV6-6 to TRBJ1-4, with TRBD1 matching over 7 bases. Trimming took 5 bases from V and 2 from J; bases not matched to a gene: 5. Germline V CDR1 and CDR2: MNHNY, SVGAGI (reference sequence). This CDR3 has 15 amino acids. CDR3 nucleotide sequence: TGTGCCAGCAGTCCTCCGGGACAGACTAATGAAAAACTGTTTTTT. Translating gives CASSPPGQTNEKLFF.

The chain is built from TRBV10-3 and TRBJ2-7; 14 nucleotides line up with TRBD2. The DNA end lines up better with TRBJ2-5; the J call may be wrong. Germline V gene lookup returns CDR1 ENHRY and CDR2 SYGVKD. The length of the CDR3 is 17 residues. The CDR3 DNA reads as TGTGCCATCAGTGACCCCGGACTAGCGGGAGGTCGAGAGACCCAGTACTTC. Protein sequence: CAISDPGLAGGRETQYF.

The genes are TRBV7-2 and TRBJ2-3; 7 bases line up with TRBD2. The CDR3 is 13 residues long. After removal of 10 bases from V and 4 bases from J, the junction contained 8 bases not matched to a gene. Germline V gene lookup returns CDR1 SGHTA and CDR2 FQGNSA. The DNA of the CDR3 is TGTGCCACCACTAGCGTTAGGGCAGATACGCAGTATTTT. Encoded protein: CATTSVRADTQYF.

This rearrangement joins TRBV7-2 to TRBJ1-1; TRBD1 is a possible D gene (5 bases). The CDR3 is 13 amino acids. Germline-derived CDR1 and CDR2 are SGHTA and FQGNSA. Trimming removed 6 bases at V and 1 base at J, with 9 bases between. The CDR3 sequence is CASSHTGNTEAFF. CDR3 nucleotides: TGTGCCAGCAGTCATACAGGGAACACTGAAGCTTTCTTT. Supplemented by reference TRBV7-2 and TRBJ1-1, the full variable domain reads GAGVSQSPSNKVTEKGKDVELRCDPISGHTALYWYRQSLGQGLEFLIYFQGNSAPDKSGLPSDRFSAERTGGSVSTLTIQRTQQEDSAVYLCASSHTGNTEAFFGQGTRLTVV.

V gene TRBV20-1 combines with J gene TRBJ2-1; no firm D call. Trimming pared 0 bases from V and 3 bases from J, leaving 12 bases between. There are 15 residues in the CDR3. Germline V gene lookup returns CDR1 DFQATT and CDR2 SNEGSKA (reference sequence). This CDR3 is CSARDPQADYNEQFF. CDR3 coding DNA: TGCAGTGCTAGAGATCCCCAGGCGGACTACAATGAGCAGTTCTTC.

The V gene is TRBV15, the J gene TRBJ2-7; D is ambiguous. The germline CDR1 and CDR2 sequences are LNHNV and YYDKDF (reference sequence). V was trimmed by 1 base and J by 1 base, leaving 11 bases between them. This CDR3 region has 15 residues. The CDR3, as DNA: TGTGCCACCAGCAGAGTAGAAGGTATATCCTACGAGCAGTACTTC. Encoded protein: CATSRVEGISYEQYF.

In this sample, this clonotype turned up a few times. V gene TRBV27 combines with J gene TRBJ1-2; D unclear. This CDR3 has 20 amino acids. V was shortened by 7 bases and J by 0 bases, with 30 bases between the two germline ends. Germline V gene lookup returns CDR1 MNHEY and CDR2 SMNVEV (reference sequence). The CDR3 bases are TGTGCCAGCACCTACCCGTATCTTAGGGTCTCCGGCCCCGCTAACTATGGCTACACCTTC. Amino acids: CASTYPYLRVSGPANYGYTF.

The chain uses TRBV7-3 and TRBJ2-1; 8 bases are shared with TRBD2. V dropped 3 bases and J dropped 2; count of bases not matched to a gene: 9. Germline CDR1 SGHTA, CDR2 FQGTGA. The CDR3 is 17 residues long. The CDR3 protein is CASSLNSGMYPYNEQFF. Here the CDR3 DNA reads TGTGCCAGCAGCTTGAATAGCGGGATGTACCCCTACAATGAGCAGTTCTTC. Full variable domain (remainder filled in from reference TRBV7-3 and TRBJ2-1): GAGVSQTPSNKVTEKGKYVELRCDPISGHTALYWYRQSLGQGPEFLIYFQGTGAADDSGLPNDRFFAVRPEGSVSTLKIQRTERGDSAVYLCASSLNSGMYPYNEQFFGPGTRLTVL.

The V gene is TRBV20-1, the J gene TRBJ1-2; D may be TRBD1 (6 bases). V gave up 3 bases and J gave up 12 bases, with 20 bases separating them. The CDR3 loop spans 13 amino acids. In germline, CDR1 is DFQATT, CDR2 SNEGSKA (reference sequence). The CDR3: CSARISGEEIDTF. DNA of the CDR3: TGCAGTGCTAGGATCTCAGGGGAGGAAATTGACACCTTC.

A note on this clonotype: This clone may be a read error of a much larger clone one base away. The chain is built from TRBV7-2 and TRBJ2-7; 10 bases are a match to TRBD1. CDR3 size: 14 residues. V was clipped by 6 bases and J by 5 bases; unmatched bases: 7. From germline, CDR1 is SGHTA and CDR2 FQGNSA. The CDR3 nucleotides read TGTGCCAGCAGATCTCGGGACAGGGGCGACGAGCAGTACTTC. Encoded protein: CASRSRDRGDEQYF. The complete variable domain, with remaining parts taken from reference TRBV7-2 and TRBJ2-7, reads GAGVSQSPSNKVTEKGKDVELRCDPISGHTALYWYRQSLGQGLEFLIYFQGNSAPDKSGLPSDRFSAERTGGSVSTLTIQRTQQEDSAVYLCASRSRDRGDEQYFGPGTRLTVT.

The chain combines TRBV5-1 with TRBJ2-1; possibly TRBD1 or TRBD2 for D (6 bases each). The CDR3 covers 14 residues. The germline gives CDR1 SGHRS, CDR2 YFSETQ. V lost 0 bases and J lost 10, with 14 bases in between. CDR3: CASSLEGGGGEQFF. The CDR3 bases are TGCGCCAGCAGCTTGGAAGGAGGGGGTGGAGAGCAGTTCTTC.

The rearrangement links TRBV4-1 to TRBJ2-7; D gene ambiguous. Deletions cut 0 bases from V and 2 bases from J, with 11 bases between. CDR3 length: 15 amino acids. Germline V gene data show CDR1 as MGHRA and CDR2 as YSYEKL. CDR3 DNA sequence: TGCGCCAGCAGCCAAGAGCCAGGCGCGGCCTACGAGCAGTACTTC. It specifies CASSQEPGAAYEQYF.